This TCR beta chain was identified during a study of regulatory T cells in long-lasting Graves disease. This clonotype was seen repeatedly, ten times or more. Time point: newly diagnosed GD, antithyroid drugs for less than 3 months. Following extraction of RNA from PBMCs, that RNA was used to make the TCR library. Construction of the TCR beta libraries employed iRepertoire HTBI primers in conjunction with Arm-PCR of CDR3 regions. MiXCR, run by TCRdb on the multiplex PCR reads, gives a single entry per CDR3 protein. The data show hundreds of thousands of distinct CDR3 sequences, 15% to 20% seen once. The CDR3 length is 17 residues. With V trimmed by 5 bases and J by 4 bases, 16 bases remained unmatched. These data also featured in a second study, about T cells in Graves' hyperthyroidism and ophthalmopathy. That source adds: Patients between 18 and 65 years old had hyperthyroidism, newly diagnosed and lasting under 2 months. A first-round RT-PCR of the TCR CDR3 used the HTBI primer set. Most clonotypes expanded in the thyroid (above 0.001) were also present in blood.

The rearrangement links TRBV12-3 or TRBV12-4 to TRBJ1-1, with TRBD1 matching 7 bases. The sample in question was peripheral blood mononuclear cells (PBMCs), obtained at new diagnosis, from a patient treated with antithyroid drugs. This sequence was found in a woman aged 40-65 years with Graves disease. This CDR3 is CASSHQGDSYLGTEAFF. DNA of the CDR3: TGTGCCAGCAGTCACCAGGGGGACAGCTATTTAGGCACTGAAGCTTTCTTT.